This TCR beta chain is from a study of T cell clonality in common variable immunodeficiency. The V end lost 4 bases, the J end lost 3 bases, and 9 bases lay between the germline ends. Germline assignment: CDR1 GTSNPN and CDR2 SVGIG (reference sequence). The CDR3 consists of 12 residues. A note on this clone: Antigen unknown. The CDR3 end is not reached by the read, which stops 3 residues before it; the germline J gene fills it in.

Some clones are missing from TCRdb's copy, which holds only in-frame ones; the method was immunoSEQ multiplex PCR. Its table lists 6,500 to 8,500 clones. Study-wide results and caveats: Reportedly, TCR beta sequences from common variable immunodeficiency showed fewer deletions and N-nucleotide insertions.

Input material: peripheral blood mononuclear cells. The rearrangement uses TRBV30 and TRBJ2-5; perhaps TRBD2 as D (6 bases). The TCR was taken from a human donor with common variable immunodeficiency. The CDR3 loop reads CAWNRLEETQYF. CDR3 bases read: TGTGCCTGGAATCGACTAGAAGAGACC.